This entry describes one T cell receptor beta chain. The data are from a study of T cell changes during pregnancy in multiple sclerosis. This table comes from immunoSEQ multiplex PCR, and its TCRdb copy is limited to in-frame clones, with some not included. The sample has approximately 59,000 clones, 93% seen once. V lost 1 base and J lost 0; bases outside the gene matches: 12. The CDR3 spans 18 residues. The germline V gene has CDR1 SGHVS and CDR2 FNYEAQ. The clonotype was recovered from a female donor with multiple sclerosis, enrolled in a pregnancy study. This chain connects TRBV7-6 to TRBJ2-7, with TRBD2 matching 7 bases. The specimen comprised CD4+ T cells from peripheral blood mononuclear cells, sampled before pregnancy. The CDR3: CASSLVSAVGGSSYEQYF. The CDR3 DNA is TGTGCCAGCAGCTTAGTTTCTGCGGTGGGAGGGAGCTCCTACGAGCAGTACTTC.